This T cell receptor beta chain was identified in a study of T cells in Graves' hyperthyroidism and ophthalmopathy. General study findings and limits: Most thyroid clonotypes expanded above 0.001 were also detected in blood. The model predicted ophthalmopathy a median roughly 6.3 months before onset.

Authors of the study amplified TCR beta CDR3 regions from RNA transcripts. First-round RT-PCR of the TCR CDR3 relied on the HTBI primer set. TCRdb reanalysed the multiplex PCR reads using MiXCR and keeps one entry per CDR3 protein. The sample carries hundreds of thousands of distinct CDR3 sequences, approximately 40% recorded once. This clonotype came up a few times. The antigen is undetermined. CDR1 and CDR2 from the germline V gene are SNHLY and FYNNEI. CDR3 length: 16 residues. J lost 3 bases, V lost 5 bases, and 8 bases had no gene match. Across 18 months, stable Graves' hyperthyroidism was marked by no progression to ophthalmopathy. Every diagnosis used clinical symptoms, serum thyroxine and TRAb, thyroid ultrasound and orbital computed tomography.

The sequence was obtained from a middle-aged woman with Graves' hyperthyroidism. Specimen: blood. J is TRBJ1-2 and V is TRBV2; TRBD1 matches at 11 bases. CDR3 in amino acids: CASSYGGQGAYYGYTF. The CDR3 nucleotides read TGTGCCAGCAGTTACGGCGGACAGGGGGCCTACTATGGCTACACCTTC.